This entry features one TCR beta chain sequence. This record belongs to a study of shared clonotypes between healthy human individuals. J gave up 8 bases and V 0 bases, and 6 bases lay outside the gene matches. In germline, CDR1 is SGHKS, CDR2 YYEKEE (reference sequence). The CDR3 sequence is 15 residues long. Clones were read by immunoSEQ multiplex PCR, and TCRdb kept only the in-frame ones, dropping some. The table has 300,000 to 400,000 clones, around 70% seen once. Sequencing was carried out using memory CD4+ T cells sorted from blood. Indicated subset: CD45RA-negative fraction. The receptor comes from a young man in good health. This chain links TRBV5-5 with TRBJ2-1; TRBD2 matches at 9 bases. CDR3 in amino acids: CASSLDAGGMYEQFF. The DNA of the CDR3 is TGTGCCAGCAGCTTGGATGCGGGAGGGATGTATGAGCAGTTCTTC.